This TCR beta chain originates from a study of cytotoxic CD8 clonotypes in ibrutinib-treated CLL. For the study at large: Productive templates per sample averaged roughly 230,000; productive rearrangements, 80,000 to 95,000.

Germline CDR1 reads SGHDT; CDR2 reads YYEEEE. Trimming at V came to 4 bases and at J to 9 bases, leaving 6 bases not matched to a gene. This CDR3 is 14 amino acids long. Profiling relied on immunoSEQ multiplex PCR, and the TCRdb table lists in-frame clones only, not all of them. The table lists over 70,000 clones, around 83% of them singletons, with around 5% in the top ten. Points from the study as a whole: Clonotypes that were public were uncommon, and they contracted or stayed stable on treatment. Rising at ibrutinib response, clonality subsequently fell back toward baseline at progression.

On this clone itself: Its specificity is unknown.

The receptor was derived from a human donor with chronic lymphocytic leukemia. Sequencing used PBMCs, obtained before ibrutinib treatment. The V call is TRBV5-6, the J call TRBJ2-4; 11 nucleotides agree with TRBD2. The CDR3 is CASSLLAGGTIQYF. In DNA, the CDR3 is TGTGCCAGCAGCCTCCTAGCGGGAGGTACCATTCAGTACTTC.